This T cell receptor (beta chain) appears in the sequencing data of a study of OX40 agonist ivuxolimab in advanced cancers. As for the study in general: At 82.7% male, the cohort had a mean age of 60 years, ranging from about 20 to 79. A partial response was reached by three patients: one with hepatocellular carcinoma and two with cutaneous melanoma. Broader study findings: What antigens the expanded peripheral T cells recognized was never established. Circulating CD4+ and CD8+ T cells showed clonal expansion by week 6 at 0.1 to 3.0 mg/kg.

The CDR3 is 15 residues long. Trimming took off 1 base at V and 4 bases at J, with 14 bases between the two ends. From germline, CDR1 is SGDLS and CDR2 YYNGEE. Turning to this clone: Its antigen remains unidentified.

Sequencing was performed with immunoSEQ multiplex PCR; in TCRdb, only in-frame clones are kept and a portion is missing. The data hold over 55,000 clones, with 65% to 90% observed a single time. Sequenced material: CD4+ or CD8+ T cells sorted from blood, taken in a trial of the OX40 agonist ivuxolimab. The TCR sequence derives from an adult with an advanced solid tumor such as melanoma, head and neck, liver or kidney cancer. The chain uses TRBV9 and TRBJ1-2, with D possibly matching TRBD1 (6 bases). The CDR3 DNA is TGTGCCAGCAGCGTATGGGAGGGGGGTAGCTATGGCTACACCTTC. Translation: CASSVWEGGSYGYTF.